This T cell receptor (beta chain) came from a study of T-cell memory formation after mild COVID-19. TCRdb ran MiXCR on the 5' RACE reads and lists one entry per CDR3 protein. The sample includes roughly 450,000 distinct CDR3 sequences, around a sixth of them seen just once. This clonotype was detected ten times or more. This clonotype was obtained from an adult woman who had mild COVID-19 (a few samples of this study predate the infection). Cell type and time point are not known. Source material: PBMCs or a T cell subset sorted from them (not recorded which).

The CDR3 protein is CASSQDPGLAGDEQFF. The CDR3 bases are TGTGCCAGCAGCCAAGATCCGGGACTAGCGGGAGATGAGCAGTTCTTC. The rearrangement uses TRBV4-2 and TRBJ2-1; 14 nucleotides match TRBD2. V shed 0 bases and J 8 bases; nucleotides not matched to a gene: 3. Germline assignment: CDR1 LGHNA and CDR2 YNFKEQ. This CDR3 region has 16 residues.